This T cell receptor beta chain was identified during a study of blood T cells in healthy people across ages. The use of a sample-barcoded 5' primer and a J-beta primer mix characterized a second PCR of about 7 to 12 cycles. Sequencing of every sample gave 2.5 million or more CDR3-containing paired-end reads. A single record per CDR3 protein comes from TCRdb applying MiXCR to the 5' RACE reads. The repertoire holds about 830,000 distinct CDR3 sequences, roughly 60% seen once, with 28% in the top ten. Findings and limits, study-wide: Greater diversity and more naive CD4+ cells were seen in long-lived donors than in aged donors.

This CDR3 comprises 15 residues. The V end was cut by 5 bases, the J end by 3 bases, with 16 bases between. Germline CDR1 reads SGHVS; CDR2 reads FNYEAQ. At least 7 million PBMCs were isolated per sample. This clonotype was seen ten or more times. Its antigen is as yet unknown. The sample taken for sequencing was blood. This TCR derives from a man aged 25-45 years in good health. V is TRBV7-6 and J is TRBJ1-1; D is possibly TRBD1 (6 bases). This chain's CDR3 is CASSHKGDTYTEAFF. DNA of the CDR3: TGTGCCAGCAGCCACAAAGGGGACACCTACACTGAAGCTTTCTTT.